This record concerns one TCR beta chain sequence. This specimen belongs to a study of T cell changes during pregnancy in multiple sclerosis. CDR1 and CDR2 (germline): LGHNA, YSLEER. V dropped 4 bases and J dropped 3 bases, with 22 bases sitting between them. The CDR3 has 17 amino acids. Data came from immunoSEQ multiplex PCR; TCRdb stores just in-frame clones and leaves some out. Of roughly 80,000 clones in the sample, approximately 94% were seen once. The sequence derives from a female donor in good health, enrolled as a control in a pregnancy study. This sample comprised peripheral blood, obtained after pregnancy. The chain combines TRBV4-3 with TRBJ2-7; D possibly corresponds to TRBD2 (6 bases). CDR3 nucleotide sequence: TGCGCCAGCAGCCCGCAGTGGAGGGCCCCTTTAAACTACGAGCAGTACTTC. Its translation: CASSPQWRAPLNYEQYF.